This T cell receptor (beta chain) was obtained from a study of graft-versus-host responses after intestinal transplantation. In the study overall: Multivisceral, liver-intestinal, or isolated intestinal transplants were given to recipients.

Sequencing was performed with immunoSEQ multiplex PCR; in TCRdb, only in-frame clones are kept and a portion is missing. The sample has 23,000 or so clones, more than 75% seen once. On this clone itself: The antigen remains undetermined.

CDR3 length: 15 residues. In germline, CDR1 is LNHDA, CDR2 SQIVND (reference sequence). The V and J ends lost 5 bases and 7 bases respectively, with 15 bases between them. The chain is built from TRBV19 and TRBJ1-6, with D perhaps TRBD1 (5 bases). Sample: unstimulated CD8+ T cells sorted from spleen or lymph node cells, taken before transplant. This sequence originates from a human donor who was the organ donor for an intestinal transplant. CDR3 in DNA: TGTGCCAGTAGTGAGACCGGGACCGGGAATTCACCCCTCCACTTT. This codes for CASSETGTGNSPLHF. The variable domain in full, with the rest retrieved from reference TRBV19 and TRBJ1-6, is DGGITQSPKYLFRKEGQNVTLSCEQNLNHDAMYWYRQDPGQGLRLIYYSQIVNDFQKGDIAEGYSVSREKKESFPLTVTSAQKNPTAFYLCASSETGTGNSPLHFGNGTRLTVT.